These 19 T cell receptor beta chains were sequenced from one sample in a study of cytomegalovirus exposure and HLA in healthy donors. Clones were read by immunoSEQ multiplex PCR, and TCRdb kept only the in-frame ones, dropping some. The table has hundreds of thousands of clones, 70% to 90% seen once. The sample taken for sequencing was PBMCs. The receptors were gathered from a woman between 18 and 29 years old in good health and CMV-seronegative.

The chain has TRBV30 and TRBJ1-6; D ambiguous. Trimming pared 0 bases from V and 0 bases from J, leaving 9 bases between. The germline CDR1 and CDR2 sequences are GTSNPN and SVGIG (reference sequence). The CDR3 has 16 residues. The CDR3 region has the DNA TGTGCCTGGAGTGTAACCGCGAGCTCCTATAATTCACCCCTCCACTTT. As protein: CAWSVTASSYNSPLHF. The full variable domain, its missing parts supplied by reference TRBV30 and TRBJ1-6, is SQTIHQWPATLVQPVGSPLSLECTVEGTSNPNLYWYRQAAGRGLQLLFYSVGIGQISSEVPQNLSASRPQDRQFILSSKKLLLSDSGFYLCAWSVTASSYNSPLHFGNGTRLTVT.

CDR3 in DNA: TGTGCCAGCAGTGAAGCAGGGGGCTTTCCCAATGAGCAGTTCTTC. Its protein is CASSEAGGFPNEQFF. This chain uses TRBV6-1 with TRBJ2-1; 7 nucleotides agree with TRBD1. The germline V gene encodes CDR1 MNHNS and CDR2 SASEGT. This CDR3 contains 15 residues. V gave up 0 bases and J gave up 6 bases; unmatched junction bases: 5.

This clone was counted a single time. This chain uses TRBV6-5 with TRBJ1-3; no definite D call. From germline, CDR1 is MNHEY and CDR2 SVGAGI. The CDR3 extends over 15 amino acids. Trimming left V 0 bases short and J 2 bases short, with 8 bases between. The CDR3, as DNA: TGTGCCAGCAGTTACTCGAGTACTCCTGGAAACACCATATATTTT. Amino acid sequence: CASSYSSTPGNTIYF.

This chain links TRBV6-5 with TRBJ1-1; TRBD1 matches 9 bases. The junction had 4 bases not matched to a gene; V was cut back by 6 bases and J by 8 bases. CDR1 MNHEY and CDR2 SVGAGI come from the germline V gene. This CDR3 contains 12 residues. CDR3 protein: CASRQGAVEAFF. CDR3 sequence (DNA): TGTGCCAGCAGACAGGGGGCGGTGGAAGCTTTCTTT.

V and J are TRBV5-4 and TRBJ1-1; 11 positions agree with TRBD1. The CDR3 loop spans 15 amino acids. The germline V gene encodes CDR1 SGHNT and CDR2 YYREEE (reference sequence). Unmatched junction bases numbered 10, after V lost 9 bases and J lost 3 bases. This CDR3 reads CATGTGGFVDTEAFF. The CDR3 DNA reads TGTGCCACCGGGACAGGGGGGTTTGTCGACACTGAAGCTTTCTTT.

This sequence joins TRBV19 and TRBJ1-5; 8 bases map to TRBD1. The CDR3 has 15 residues. CDR1 and CDR2 (germline): LNHDA, SQIVND (reference sequence). Trimming cost V 8 bases and J 2 bases; bases outside gene matches: 8. In DNA form, the CDR3 reads TGTGCCAGTGGACAGGGAAGTAATCGCAATCAGCCCCAGCATTTT. This translates into CASGQGSNRNQPQHF.

The J gene is TRBJ2-6, the V gene TRBV7-9; D call uncertain. V lost 6 bases, J lost 2 bases, and 11 bases lay in between. The CDR3 is 15 residues long. CDR1 SEHNR and CDR2 FQNEAQ come from the germline V gene (reference sequence). CDR3 in amino acids: CASSLIGPGANVLTF. The CDR3 nucleotides read TGTGCCAGCAGTCTTATTGGGCCTGGGGCCAACGTCCTGACTTTC.

This chain connects TRBV27 to TRBJ2-6; D gene uncertain. The CDR3 runs to 14 residues. The V gene's germline CDR1 is MNHEY and CDR2 SMNVEV (reference sequence). The V and J ends lost 4 bases and 2 bases respectively, with 6 bases between them. The CDR3 sequence is CASSSKTGANVLTF. CDR3 in DNA: TGTGCCAGCAGTTCTAAAACTGGGGCCAACGTCCTGACTTTC.

A single count supports this clone. J is TRBJ2-1 and V is TRBV5-1, with 13 positions matching TRBD2. The J segment lost 8 bases and the V segment lost 0 bases, leaving 5 bases of the junction unmatched. The CDR3 totals 16 residues. The germline V gene has CDR1 SGHRS and CDR2 YFSETQ. CDR3 loop: CASSLDGTSGTHEQFF. In DNA, the CDR3 is TGCGCCAGCAGCTTGGATGGGACTAGCGGGACCCATGAGCAGTTCTTC. The variable domain in full, completed from reference TRBV5-1 and TRBJ2-1, reads KAGVTQTPRYLIKTRGQQVTLSCSPISGHRSVSWYQQTPGQGLQFLFEYFSETQRNKGNFPGRFSGRQFSNSRSEMNVSTLELGDSALYLCASSLDGTSGTHEQFFGPGTRLTVL.

The rearrangement uses TRBV11-1 and TRBJ2-1; 10 bases map to TRBD2. After removal of 8 bases from V and 10 bases from J, the junction contained 8 bases not matched to a gene. This CDR3 has 13 amino acids. The germline V gene encodes CDR1 SGHAT and CDR2 FQDESV (reference sequence). CDR3 in amino acids: CASSDGLAAEQFF. CDR3 DNA: TGTGCCAGCTCGGACGGACTAGCGGCGGAGCAGTTCTTC. Together with reference TRBV11-1 and TRBJ2-1, the CDR3 gives the full variable domain: EAEVAQSPRYKITEKSQAVAFWCDPISGHATLYWYRQILGQGPELLVQFQDESVVDDSQLPKDRFSAERLKGVDSTLKIQPAELGDSAMYLCASSDGLAAEQFFGPGTRLTVL.

The chain links TRBV7-9 to TRBJ2-7, with D maybe TRBD2 (7 bases). Deletions cut 7 bases from V and 4 bases from J, with 32 bases between. This CDR3 is built from 19 residues. Germline V gene data show CDR1 as SEHNR and CDR2 as FQNEAQ (reference sequence). As DNA, the CDR3 is TGTGCCAGCATCCCCGCCGTGAGTGGACAGTTCGTCGGGGGGTACGAGCAGTACTTC. Amino acid sequence: CASIPAVSGQFVGGYEQYF.

The V gene is TRBV25-1, the J gene TRBJ1-1, with D perhaps matching TRBD1 (6 bases). The germline V gene encodes CDR1 MGHDK and CDR2 SYGVNS. The ends were cut back, 10 bases at V and 10 bases at J, with 19 bases in the middle. The CDR3 is 12 residues long. CDR3 bases: TGTGCCACCGGGGGGTTCAGAGGGGGAGCTTTCTTT. This codes for CATGGFRGGAFF.

The rearrangement uses TRBV5-6 and TRBJ1-2; D is possibly TRBD1 (5 bases). Per germline, CDR1 SGHDT and CDR2 YYEEEE. Trimming cost V 5 bases and J 0 bases, with 11 bases left between them. This CDR3 spans 14 amino acids. CDR3 region: CASRQRGTNYGYTF. The CDR3 DNA is TGTGCCAGCAGGCAACGGGGGACTAACTATGGCTACACCTTC.

The chain has TRBV5-4 and TRBJ2-7; tentatively, D is TRBD2 (7 bases). Trimming left V 3 bases short and J 3 bases short, with 13 bases between. The CDR3 loop spans 14 amino acids. Germline assignment: CDR1 SGHNT and CDR2 YYREEE (reference sequence). CDR3 DNA sequence: TGTGCCAGCAGCTCGGGGGGAGGGGGCTACGAGCAGTACTTC. Encoded protein: CASSSGGGGYEQYF.

V and J are TRBV7-8 and TRBJ1-2; the D is unclear. V lost 5 bases and J 7 bases, leaving 20 bases between the germline ends. CDR1 SGHVS and CDR2 FQNEAQ come from the germline V gene. The CDR3 is made up of 15 amino acids. DNA for the CDR3: TGTGCCAGCAGCGCCTTCTGGTTTGTAGTTTGTGGCTACACCTTC. It is translated as CASSAFWFVVCGYTF.

The CDR3 here is CASSPGGSTYEQYF. CDR3 sequence (DNA): TGTGCCAGCAGCCCGGGGGGCTCCACATACGAGCAGTACTTC. V usage is TRBV27 and J usage is TRBJ2-7; perhaps TRBD2 as D (7 bases). The CDR3 covers 14 residues. Per germline, CDR1 MNHEY and CDR2 SMNVEV (reference sequence). V was trimmed by 6 bases and J by 4 bases, leaving 16 bases between them.

V usage is TRBV5-4 and J usage is TRBJ2-7; 7 bases match TRBD1. Trimming at V came to 4 bases and at J to 4 bases, leaving 8 bases not matched to a gene. The CDR3 extends over 14 amino acids. The germline CDR1 and CDR2 sequences are SGHNT and YYREEE (reference sequence). CDR3 sequence: CASSLNRGAYEQYF. The CDR3 DNA sequence: TGTGCCAGCAGCCTCAACAGGGGTGCGTACGAGCAGTACTTC.

V and J are TRBV19 and TRBJ2-2; D is unclear. The length of the CDR3 is 14 residues. The V gene lost 5 bases and the J gene lost 7 bases, with 14 bases spanning the gap. Germline CDR1 and CDR2: LNHDA and SQIVND (reference sequence). CDR3 DNA sequence: TGTGCCAGTAGTCCCCGGGTTATAGGCGGGGAGCTGTTTTTT. It specifies CASSPRVIGGELFF.

This clone came up once. The rearrangement uses TRBV6-5 and TRBJ2-7, with D possibly being TRBD1 (6 bases). Trimming removed 6 bases at V and 3 bases at J, with 12 bases between. Per germline, CDR1 MNHEY and CDR2 SVGAGI. This CDR3 spans 13 amino acids. The CDR3 protein is CASRTTGYYEQYF. The CDR3 nucleotides are TGTGCCAGCAGAACAACAGGGTACTACGAGCAGTACTTC.